Listed below are T cell receptor beta chains from one sample, sequenced in a study of blood T cell repertoires in COVID-19. Repertoires were generated with immunoSEQ multiplex PCR, while TCRdb's copy carries only in-frame clones and drops some. The sample consists of hundreds of thousands of clones, 75% to 85% of them appearing once. Source material: PBMCs or T cells enriched from blood (not recorded which). The receptors come from a young man with acute COVID-19. Both conserved end residues are part of each CDR3. Each record gives: D gene, clone size, J gene, V gene, CDR3 protein, CDR3 DNA. The D gene is left open where the match is weak. The size entry is marked missing in some rows and otherwise reads once, few, many or a size class.

>TRBD1|NA|TRBJ1-3|TRBV11-2
CASSPGQASGNTIYF
TGTGCCAGCAGCCCAGGACAGGCTTCTGGAAACACCATATATTTT
>NA|NA|TRBJ2-2|TRBV19
CASTPWGGTGELFF
TGTGCCAGTACCCCCTGGGGAGGAACCGGGGAGCTGTTTTTT
>NA|NA|TRBJ2-7|TRBV5-5
CASSWGGQAYEQYF
TGTGCCAGCAGCTGGGGGGGACAGGCCTACGAGCAGTACTTC
>TRBD2|NA|TRBJ2-1|TRBV19
CASSSLAGRSYNEQFF
TGTGCCAGTAGCTCACTAGCGGGGAGGAGCTACAATGAGCAGTTCTTC
>NA|few|TRBJ1-1|TRBV9
CASSDWAGSAGAEAFF
TGTGCCAGCAGCGACTGGGCCGGATCGGCAGGGGCTGAAGCTTTCTTT
>NA|NA|TRBJ1-1|TRBV29-1
CSVGNDWDTEAFF
TGCAGCGTTGGAAATGACTGGGACACTGAAGCTTTCTTT
>TRBD1|NA|TRBJ2-2|TRBV15
CATSRGGQGAAGELFF
TGTGCCACCAGCAGGGGGGGACAGGGGGCGGCCGGGGAGCTGTTTTTT
>NA|NA|TRBJ1-1|TRBV9
CASSVANQMNTEAFF
TGTGCCAGCAGCGTAGCGAACCAGATGAACACTGAAGCTTTCTTT
>NA|few|TRBJ1-1|TRBV15
CATSRPVQGTEAFF
TGTGCCACCAGCAGGCCCGTTCAGGGAACTGAAGCTTTCTTT
>NA|NA|TRBJ2-7|TRBV5-4
CASSRKQGLEQYF
TGTGCCAGCAGCAGAAAGCAGGGGCTCGAGCAGTACTTC
>NA|NA|TRBJ2-7|TRBV14
CASSRFERSEQYF
TGTGCCAGCAGCCGATTTGAGAGGAGCGAGCAGTACTTC
>TRBD1|NA|TRBJ1-2|TRBV6-4
CASSGGQGGIYGYTF
TGTGCCAGCAGCGGTGGACAGGGGGGAATCTATGGCTACACCTTC
>NA|NA|TRBJ2-3|TRBV24-1
CATSDPMSRVVYF
TGTGCCACCAGTGATCCGATGTCCCGGGTCGTTTATTTT
>TRBD1|NA|TRBJ2-5|TRBV18
CASSVTGSRGTQYF
TGTGCCAGCTCCGTGACAGGGTCACGCGGGACCCAGTACTTC
>TRBD2|NA|TRBJ2-7|TRBV9
CASSVAGGPYEQYF
TGTGCCAGCAGCGTAGCGGGGGGGCCCTACGAGCAGTACTTC
>NA|NA|TRBJ2-1|TRBV6-5
CASSPTRTNYNEQFF
TGTGCCAGCAGTCCGACGCGGACTAATTACAATGAGCAGTTCTTC
>TRBD2|NA|TRBJ2-1|TRBV3-1/TRBV3-2
CASSPNPGLAGNEQFF
TGTGCCAGCAGCCCGAACCCCGGACTAGCGGGCAATGAGCAGTTCTTC
>TRBD2|NA|TRBJ2-1|TRBV10-3
CAISESTSGPGEQFF
TGTGCCATCAGTGAGTCTACTAGCGGGCCCGGGGAGCAGTTCTTC
>NA|NA|TRBJ1-5|TRBV12-3/TRBV12-4
CASGAGVQPQHF
TGTGCCAGCGGGGCAGGGGTCCAGCCCCAGCATTTT
>TRBD1|NA|TRBJ1-1|TRBV5-6
CASSLAGTGEEAFF
TGTGCCAGCAGCTTGGCCGGGACAGGTGAAGAAGCTTTCTTT
>NA|NA|TRBJ1-1|TRBV14
CASSQDLNTEAFF
TGTGCCAGCAGCCAGGACTTAAACACTGAAGCTTTCTTT
>NA|NA|TRBJ1-2|TRBV3-1/TRBV3-2
CASSRGQAYGYTF
TGTGCCAGCAGCCGAGGGCAAGCCTATGGCTACACCTTC
>NA|NA|TRBJ2-7|TRBV6-1
CASSDRGYEQYF
TGTGCCAGCAGTGACAGGGGTTACGAGCAGTACTTC
>NA|NA|TRBJ1-4|TRBV2
CASRSPIPNEKLFF
TGTGCCAGCAGATCTCCTATACCTAATGAAAAACTGTTTTTT
>NA|NA|TRBJ2-7|TRBV4-1
CASSQVSSYEQYF
TGCGCCAGCAGCCAAGTTAGCTCCTACGAGCAGTACTTC
>TRBD1|NA|TRBJ1-1|TRBV9
CASSGDRLLGNTEAFF
TGTGCCAGCAGCGGGGACAGACTGTTGGGAAACACTGAAGCTTTCTTT
>TRBD1|NA|TRBJ2-3|TRBV9
CASSVVGQQLTDTQYF
TGTGCCAGCAGCGTAGTGGGACAGCAACTCACAGATACGCAGTATTTT
>NA|NA|TRBJ1-5|TRBV18
CASSPGQNQPQHF
TGTGCCAGCTCACCGGGGCAGAATCAGCCCCAGCATTTT
>NA|NA|TRBJ2-3|TRBV19
CASSSTILSTDTQYF
TGTGCCAGTAGTAGTACCATCCTAAGCACAGATACGCAGTATTTT
>NA|few|TRBJ2-7|TRBV5-1
CASSPRSEAYEQYF
TGCGCCAGCAGCCCCCGGTCGGAGGCCTACGAGCAGTACTTC
>NA|NA|TRBJ2-7|TRBV7-9
CASSSSDRQPFYEQYF
TGTGCCAGCAGCTCTAGTGACAGACAACCTTTCTACGAGCAGTACTTC
>TRBD1|NA|TRBJ2-3|TRBV6-2/TRBV6-3
CASSYGQAIYTDTQYF
TGTGCCAGCAGTTACGGACAGGCTATCTACACAGATACGCAGTATTTT
>NA|NA|TRBJ2-5|TRBV18
CASSTRGEQETQYF
TGTGCCAGCTCTACTCGCGGAGAACAAGAGACCCAGTACTTC
>NA|NA|TRBJ1-2|TRBV7-3
CASSSSGQRNYGYTF
TGTGCCAGCAGCTCATCGGGTCAGAGGAACTATGGCTACACCTTC
>NA|NA|TRBJ2-3|TRBV19
CASSQFSTDTQYF
TGTGCCAGTAGTCAATTCAGCACAGATACGCAGTATTTT
>TRBD1|NA|TRBJ1-2|TRBV2
CASGSTGVRGYTF
TGTGCCAGCGGTTCCACAGGGGTCCGCGGCTACACCTTC
>NA|NA|TRBJ1-2|TRBV15
CATSTQRGGSYGYTF
TGTGCCACCAGCACCCAACGGGGAGGGAGCTATGGCTACACCTTC
>TRBD1|NA|TRBJ1-2|TRBV5-4
CASSLAGTATLYGYTF
TGTGCCAGCAGCTTAGCCGGGACAGCTACGTTGTATGGCTACACCTTC
>TRBD1|NA|TRBJ1-6|TRBV5-6
CASRPSGTANSPLHF
TGTGCCAGCAGGCCCTCCGGGACAGCTAATTCACCCCTCCACTTT
>TRBD2|NA|TRBJ2-1|TRBV10-1
CASSLLGSGEGEQFF
TGCGCCAGCAGTCTCCTCGGGAGCGGGGAAGGTGAGCAGTTCTTC
>NA|NA|TRBJ2-1|TRBV2
CASSEAWTRFGRESYNEQFF
TGTGCCAGCAGTGAGGCCTGGACACGTTTTGGCCGAGAGAGTTACAATGAGCAGTTCTTC
>TRBD2|NA|TRBJ2-5|TRBV5-1
CASSLASGTNKETQYF
TGCGCCAGCAGCTTGGCCTCTGGGACTAACAAAGAGACCCAGTACTTC
>NA|NA|TRBJ1-1|TRBV9
CASSVYEAGEAFF
TGTGCCAGCAGCGTATACGAGGCCGGAGAAGCTTTCTTT
>NA|few|TRBJ1-2|TRBV7-9
CATGVRDSNYGYTF
TGTGCCACCGGAGTGAGAGATTCTAACTATGGCTACACCTTC
>NA|once|TRBJ1-2|TRBV28
CASRPHAWGYTF
TGTGCCAGCAGACCCCACGCGTGGGGCTACACCTTC
>NA|few|TRBJ2-2|TRBV19
CASSGGFAGELFF
TGTGCCAGTAGTGGCGGGTTCGCCGGGGAGCTGTTTTTT
>NA|NA|TRBJ2-1|TRBV6-5
CASSYPHRGEQFF
TGTGCCAGCAGTTACCCGCATAGGGGTGAGCAGTTCTTC
>NA|few|TRBJ2-7|TRBV18
CASSPQGVRDEQYF
TGTGCCAGCTCACCACAGGGAGTTCGGGACGAGCAGTACTTC
>TRBD2|NA|TRBJ2-1|TRBV6-1
CASSERERGRDEQFF
TGTGCCAGCAGTGAAAGGGAGCGGGGGAGGGATGAGCAGTTCTTC
>NA|NA|TRBJ1-2|TRBV12-3/TRBV12-4
CASSFGVGYTF
TGTGCCAGCAGTTTCGGAGTTGGCTACACCTTC
>TRBD2|NA|TRBJ2-4|TRBV3-1/TRBV3-2
CASSQGAPSGGLLKNIQYF
TGTGCCAGCAGCCAAGGAGCCCCTAGCGGGGGACTCTTAAAAAACATTCAGTACTTC
>NA|once|TRBJ1-2|TRBV7-2
CASSHRVSYGYTF
TGTGCCAGCAGCCACAGGGTCAGCTATGGCTACACCTTC
>TRBD2|NA|TRBJ2-7|TRBV9
CASSAGTSGAYEQYF
TGTGCCAGCAGCGCCGGGACTAGCGGGGCCTACGAGCAGTACTTC
>TRBD2|NA|TRBJ2-2|TRBV6-4
CASSGRGLAYNTGELFF
TGTGCCAGCAGTGGCCGGGGACTAGCGTATAACACCGGGGAGCTGTTTTTT
>NA|NA|TRBJ1-1|TRBV29-1
CSLIIGTGRTEAFF
TGCAGCCTCATTATAGGTACAGGTCGGACTGAAGCTTTCTTT
>TRBD1|once|TRBJ2-2|TRBV7-9
CASSPRDRSNTGELFF
TGTGCCAGCAGCCCCCGGGACAGGTCGAACACCGGGGAGCTGTTTTTT
>NA|NA|TRBJ1-1|TRBV28
CASSFSTEAFF
TGTGCCAGCAGTTTTAGCACTGAAGCTTTCTTT
>NA|few|TRBJ1-1|TRBV28
CASSQDLMTTEAFF
TGTGCCAGCAGTCAAGACTTAATGACGACTGAAGCTTTCTTT
>TRBD2|NA|TRBJ2-3|TRBV9
CASSGGGPDTQYF
TGTGCCAGCAGCGGGGGAGGGCCAGATACGCAGTATTTT